This TCR beta chain is drawn from a study of cytotoxic CD8 clonotypes in ibrutinib-treated CLL. Details on this clone: What it binds is unknown.

Germline CDR1 SNHLY, CDR2 FYNNEI. V was cut by 5 bases and J by 5 bases, with 7 bases left in between. CDR3 length: 11 residues. TCRdb's copy holds only in-frame clones and misses some; the assay was immunoSEQ multiplex PCR. The sample records fewer than 400,000 clones, roughly 71% being singletons. Overall study results and limits: With treatment, public clonotypes, which were uncommon, either contracted or remained stable.

The source material was PBMCs, sampled after 36 months of ibrutinib treatment. The J gene is TRBJ2-7, the V gene TRBV2; D unclear. The sequence was collected from a human donor with chronic lymphocytic leukemia. The CDR3 sequence: CASSLLDEQYF. In nucleotides, the CDR3 is TGTGCCAGCAGTCTACTCGACGAGCAGTACTTC.